The entry that follows covers one T cell receptor (beta chain) sequence. Its antigen is undetermined. Only in-frame clones appear in the TCRdb table, and some are missing; sequencing was by immunoSEQ multiplex PCR. The table shows 170,000 or so clones, with about nine tenths occurring only once. The data are from a study of T cell responses to AZD1222 COVID-19 vaccine. Across the whole study: Researchers grouped second doses given at about 4 or about 12 weeks into one pool. General study results and limits: Two AZD1222 doses significantly raised spike-specific TCR breadth and depth over controls.

Looked up from germline, CDR1 is MNHEY and CDR2 is SVGAGI. Trimming took off 2 bases at V and 7 bases at J, with 9 bases between the two ends. CDR3 length: 14 amino acids. The sample was peripheral blood, taken on day 0 of AZD1222 vaccination. This chain joins TRBV6-5 and TRBJ1-6, with D hard to call. This clonotype was sampled from an adult in good health. The CDR3: CASSYEGRNSPLHF. The CDR3 region has the DNA TGTGCCAGCAGTTACGAGGGTCGGAATTCACCCCTCCACTTT.